Detailed here is one TCR beta chain. Antigen specificity is unknown. The PCR made use of 60 Vbeta and 13 Jbeta primers. The method was immunoSEQ multiplex PCR; TCRdb's version includes in-frame clones alone and lacks a portion of them. This sample yields around 130,000 clones, of which around 72% are seen a single time; around 1.8% belongs to the top ten. The sample is drawn from a study of cytomegalovirus exposure and HLA in healthy donors. Looked up from germline, CDR1 is LGHNA and CDR2 is YNFKEQ. The J segment lost 2 bases and the V segment lost 1 base, leaving 4 bases of the junction unmatched. The CDR3 extends over 15 amino acids. Study-wide points: With DRB1 most and HLA-C fewest, TCR association rates differed between HLA loci in a later analysis. Indistinguishability led to the exclusion of some V segments, TRBV6-2 and TRBV6-3 included.

The clonotype comes from a woman aged 40 to 50 in good health and CMV-seronegative. Sequenced: PBMCs. This rearrangement joins TRBV4-2 to TRBJ2-7, with 8 bases identical to TRBD2. The CDR3 DNA is TGTGCCAGCAGCCAAGGGTCCGGGGGGGCCTACGAGCAGTACTTC. Translating gives CASSQGSGGAYEQYF.